These T cell receptor beta chains were read from a single sample in a study of cytomegalovirus exposure and HLA in healthy donors. Profiled with immunoSEQ multiplex PCR; TCRdb holds only in-frame clones, not every one. Of 200,000 to 250,000 clones in the sample, over 60% were seen once. The sample comprised PBMCs. The source is a man aged 40-49 years in good health and CMV-seronegative. Both conserved end residues are trimmed from each CDR3.

v_call: TRBV5-5
j_call: TRBJ2-1
cdr3_aa: ASSPQGSSYNEQF

v_call: TRBV5-6
j_call: TRBJ2-7
cdr3_aa: ASSPRDRGASEQY

v_call: TRBV28
j_call: TRBJ2-2
cdr3_aa: ASSFARTRAGELF

v_call: TRBV7-6
j_call: TRBJ2-1
cdr3_aa: ASSMASGSLFNEQF

v_call: TRBV27
j_call: TRBJ2-1
cdr3_aa: ASSPYVSALIWNEQF

v_call: TRBV7-9
j_call: TRBJ1-4
cdr3_aa: SSSLGGSGKEEKLF

v_call: TRBV27
j_call: TRBJ2-6
cdr3_aa: ASSPGRGYGANVLT

v_call: TRBV19
j_call: TRBJ2-1
cdr3_aa: ASSMASVYNEQF

v_call: TRBV2
j_call: TRBJ2-7
cdr3_aa: ASSQGNEQY

v_call: TRBV5-5
j_call: TRBJ1-6
cdr3_aa: ASSFEDRGYSPLH

v_call: TRBV6-5
j_call: TRBJ2-3
cdr3_aa: ASSYDSGGAGDTQY

v_call: TRBV6-1
j_call: TRBJ1-5
cdr3_aa: ASSDGGSNQPQH

v_call: TRBV5-1
j_call: TRBJ2-3
cdr3_aa: ASSLRGGTPGDTQY

v_call: TRBV18
j_call: TRBJ1-6
cdr3_aa: ASSDRQADSALH

v_call: TRBV9
j_call: TRBJ2-1
cdr3_aa: ASSPINNEQF

v_call: TRBV19
j_call: TRBJ1-5
cdr3_aa: ATDRGNQPQH

v_call: TRBV30
j_call: TRBJ2-7
cdr3_aa: AWIRQGVTYEQY

v_call: TRBV4-3
j_call: TRBJ2-1
cdr3_aa: ASSQALRSYNEQF

v_call: TRBV7-2
j_call: TRBJ1-1
cdr3_aa: ASSARGNTEAF

v_call: TRBV28
j_call: TRBJ1-5
cdr3_aa: ASSTLTGTLEPQH

v_call: TRBV5-4
j_call: TRBJ1-6
cdr3_aa: ASKDTGYNSPLH

v_call: TRBV27
j_call: TRBJ1-1
cdr3_aa: ASSPDRGFGGTEAF

v_call: TRBV30
j_call: TRBJ2-1
cdr3_aa: AWSSGGSYNEQF

v_call: TRBV11-2
j_call: TRBJ1-4
cdr3_aa: ASSIRHANEKLF

v_call: TRBV13
j_call: TRBJ2-7
cdr3_aa: ASSSERRQVNEQY

v_call: TRBV6-1
j_call: TRBJ1-2
cdr3_aa: ASSEKGNYGYT

v_call: TRBV5-4
j_call: TRBJ2-7
cdr3_aa: ASSLGEMSSYEQY

v_call: TRBV7-9
j_call: TRBJ2-7
cdr3_aa: ASSTSILRDRATYEQY

v_call: TRBV6-5
j_call: TRBJ1-1
cdr3_aa: ASSYSAGTNTEAF

v_call: TRBV11-2
j_call: TRBJ2-7
cdr3_aa: ASSLQDYEQY

v_call: TRBV7-2
j_call: TRBJ2-5
cdr3_aa: ASSLAGTGKRETQY

v_call: TRBV2
j_call: TRBJ1-2
cdr3_aa: AELANYGYT

v_call: TRBV5-1
j_call: TRBJ1-4
cdr3_aa: ASSPRSRNEKLF

v_call: TRBV27
j_call: TRBJ2-7
cdr3_aa: ASSLTGPGGEY

v_call: TRBV28
j_call: TRBJ2-7
cdr3_aa: ASSFSGITYEQY

v_call: TRBV7-2
j_call: TRBJ2-7
cdr3_aa: ASSLSGGSSYEQY

v_call: TRBV11-3
j_call: TRBJ2-3
cdr3_aa: ASSRGQPDTQY

v_call: TRBV7-9
j_call: TRBJ1-2
cdr3_aa: ASSSTQGGFYGYT

v_call: TRBV9
j_call: TRBJ1-5
cdr3_aa: ASSTHPTGDQPQH

v_call: TRBV27
j_call: TRBJ2-7
cdr3_aa: ASRTGDFPGEQY

v_call: TRBV5-6
j_call: TRBJ2-5
cdr3_aa: ASSLVSGQGVAGAETQY

v_call: TRBV5-1
j_call: TRBJ1-4
cdr3_aa: ASSPNRGGEKLF

v_call: TRBV19
j_call: TRBJ1-5
cdr3_aa: ASSQRGLNNQPQH

v_call: TRBV6-9
j_call: TRBJ2-7
cdr3_aa: ASRDSSSSYEQY

v_call: TRBV5-1
j_call: TRBJ1-4
cdr3_aa: ASSFGGATNEKLF